Listed below are T cell receptor beta chains from one sample, sequenced in a study of post-analysis software for immune sequencing data. Each CDR3 protein gets one entry after TCRdb re-called the PCR reads with MiXCR. The table lists about 430,000 distinct CDR3 sequences, about 39% of them singletons. What was sequenced was blood. These receptors were obtained from a girl between 2 and 10 years old with multiple sclerosis. Each CDR3 is given with its conserved first and last residue. The D gene is left open where the match is weak. Expanded clones get a size class; other rows say once, few or many, or leave the size out.

CATSGGGYTDTQYF	TGTGCCACCAGTGGCGGCGGGTACACAGATACGCAGTATTTT	TRBJ2-3	TRBV24-1	-	-
CASSQGQYSNQPQHF	TGTGCCAGCAGCCAAGGACAATATAGCAATCAGCCCCAGCATTTT	TRBJ1-5	TRBV3-1	-	-
CASKLGTGNYGYTF	TGTGCCAGCAAATTGGGTACGGGAAACTATGGCTACACCTTC	TRBJ1-2	TRBV6-5	-	-
CASSSPGATSYEQYF	TGCGCCAGCAGCTCGCCAGGGGCCACCTCCTACGAGCAGTACTTC	TRBJ2-7	TRBV5-1	-	-
CASSPPGTAPYGYTF	TGTGCCAGCAGCCCCCCCGGGACAGCCCCCTATGGCTACACCTTC	TRBJ1-2	TRBV6-6	-	TRBD1
CSAPTLTGVPNEQFF	TGCAGTGCTCCCACTTTGACGGGGGTTCCAAATGAGCAGTTCTTC	TRBJ2-1	TRBV20-1	few	-
CASSLISGSYGYTF	TGTGCCAGCAGCTTAATCAGTGGGAGCTATGGCTACACCTTC	TRBJ1-2	TRBV7-2	-	-
CSASGGVSDTQYF	TGCAGTGCTAGCGGGGGGGTATCAGATACGCAGTATTTT	TRBJ2-3	TRBV20-1	-	TRBD2
CAISDPEQGGNTEAFF	TGTGCCATCAGTGACCCGGAACAGGGTGGGAACACTGAAGCTTTCTTT	TRBJ1-1	TRBV10-3	few	-
CASSLISLAGLAKNIQYF	TGTGCCAGCAGCTTAATTTCCCTAGCGGGGCTAGCCAAAAACATTCAGTACTTC	TRBJ2-4	TRBV7-2	-	TRBD2
CASSQSQSQETQYF	TGTGCCAGCAGCCAATCCCAGTCCCAAGAGACCCAGTACTTC	TRBJ2-5	TRBV4-2	-	-
CASSLGGLDTGELFF	TGTGCCAGCAGCTTAGGGGGGCTCGACACCGGGGAGCTGTTTTTT	TRBJ2-2	TRBV7-2	-	-
CASSLGTPSYEQYF	TGTGCCAGCAGCTTAGGGACTCCCTCCTACGAGCAGTACTTC	TRBJ2-7	TRBV5-1	-	-
CASSPTGTETNEQFF	TGTGCCAGCAGCCCGACCGGGACAGAGACAAATGAGCAGTTCTTC	TRBJ2-1	TRBV28	-	TRBD1
CASSQDRTETQYF	TGCGCCAGCAGCCAAGATAGGACAGAGACCCAGTACTTC	TRBJ2-5	TRBV4-1	-	-
CASTTRGCRAERSYEQYF	TGTGCCAGCACCACAAGGGGGTGCAGGGCAGAAAGATCCTACGAGCAGTACTTC	TRBJ2-7	TRBV28	-	-
CASSFFPGLSSYEQYF	TGTGCCAGCAGCTTTTTCCCGGGGCTCAGCTCCTACGAGCAGTACTTC	TRBJ2-7	TRBV7-2	-	-
CASSSLGQGQYEQYF	TGCGCCAGCAGCTCTTTGGGACAGGGTCAATACGAGCAGTACTTC	TRBJ2-7	TRBV5-1	few	TRBD1
CASSQERGYTDTQYF	TGTGCCAGCAGCCAAGAACGGGGGTATACAGATACGCAGTATTTT	TRBJ2-3	TRBV4-2	-	-
CASSLGEGGYGYTF	TGTGCCAGCAGCTTAGGGGAAGGGGGATATGGCTACACCTTC	TRBJ1-2	TRBV7-2	few	-
CASSLVSRDYGYTF	TGTGCCAGCAGCTTAGTGAGCAGGGACTATGGCTACACCTTC	TRBJ1-2	TRBV7-2	-	-
CSVGRTGWRDTQYF	TGCAGCGTTGGTCGGACAGGGTGGAGAGATACGCAGTATTTT	TRBJ2-3	TRBV29-1	-	TRBD1
CASSQEIGDRVNEQFF	TGTGCCAGCAGCCAAGAGATAGGGGACAGGGTTAATGAGCAGTTCTTC	TRBJ2-1	TRBV3-1	-	TRBD1
CASSFGTSGYGYTF	TGTGCCAGCAGTTTTGGGACATCGGGCTATGGCTACACCTTC	TRBJ1-2	TRBV12-3/TRBV12-4	-	-
CAISEGSGRAYEQYF	TGTGCCATCAGTGAAGGGAGCGGGAGGGCCTACGAGCAGTACTTC	TRBJ2-7	TRBV10-3	-	TRBD2
CASFHQGIGEQFF	TGTGCCAGCTTCCACCAGGGGATAGGTGAGCAGTTCTTC	TRBJ2-1	TRBV3-1	few	-
CTSSLMAATRDQYF	TGTACCAGCAGCTTAATGGCGGCGACTAGGGACCAGTACTTC	TRBJ2-5	TRBV7-9	-	-